A selection of T cell receptor beta chains follows, all from one sample in a study of blood T cell repertoires in COVID-19. Data came from immunoSEQ multiplex PCR; TCRdb stores just in-frame clones and leaves some out. The repertoire includes a few hundred thousand clones, around 90% of them detected once, and just under 9.5% sits in the top ten. What was sequenced was peripheral blood. The receptors stem from a man in his late teens or twenties with active or convalescent COVID-19. CDR3s leave out the opening cysteine and the closing phenylalanine or tryptophan.

len	v_gene	CDR3aa
12	TRBV6-5	ASSHPQGGNIQY
14	TRBV4-3	ASSQIGGAKADTQY
13	TRBV6-2/TRBV6-3	ASSPPGGTNEKLF
13	TRBV6-2/TRBV6-3	ASSAGGAGSEKLF
12	TRBV18	ASSPPSLNEKLF
13	TRBV4-1	ASSVRGGSYSIQY
14	TRBV12-5	ASGSLPDREDYGYT
9	TRBV27	ASSSYYEQY
12	TRBV4-1	ASTREGQNNEQF
12	TRBV5-1	ASSPTGWQETQY
12	TRBV27	ASGELGSGNTIY
12	TRBV13	ASSHWGPNQPQH
13	TRBV6-1	ASSEARGVVTEAF
12	TRBV5-4	ASSPGQMNTEAF
14	TRBV4-2	ASSQDQGGYYNEQF
10	TRBV3-1/TRBV3-2	ASSPGSNTQY
13	TRBV19	ASTPGTGLVGELF
11	TRBV12-5	ASGLVGARAQH
13	TRBV13	ASSSLLGGNYGYT
14	TRBV4-1	ASSQEYGQGYNGYT
11	TRBV16	ASSQSTGSQQY
12	TRBV15	ATSRVYREEEAF
9	TRBV12-3/TRBV12-4	AVRGIYGYT
12	TRBV5-4	ASSLGGRDTEAF
13	TRBV9	ASSAYGGLGNTIY
11	TRBV12-3/TRBV12-4	ASSLASRQPQH
13	TRBV9	ASSVVAGSNTEAF
10	TRBV29-1	SVERRGNGYT
11	TRBV12-3/TRBV12-4	ASSPKTGQPQH
12	TRBV18	ASSPTYPEAEQY
14	TRBV7-2	ASSPKTQGGGEKLF
12	TRBV7-9	ASSLRASNQPQH
13	TRBV6-5	ASTRGRYSNQPQH
15	TRBV2	ASSPGGWGTNTGELF
11	TRBV5-4	ASSDRAGGLQF
10	TRBV11-1	ASSRQGDEQY
9	TRBV12-3/TRBV12-4	ASSLARKLF
12	TRBV3-1/TRBV3-2	ASSPGTGPYEQY
12	TRBV11-2	ASSANRGWSPLH
13	TRBV27	ASMGPGGPGETQY
13	TRBV7-9	ASSLFAGGPETQY
13	TRBV12-5	ASGLTGGRLYGYT
10	TRBV12-3/TRBV12-4	ASTLGLAMQY
11	TRBV7-9	ASSLSGNQPQH
13	TRBV27	ASSFSGRLNYGYT
11	TRBV10-3	AMRTDSGNTIY
11	TRBV18	ASSPPGADTQY
10	TRBV12-3/TRBV12-4	ASSFLTDTQY
13	TRBV27	ASSMTGPGANVLT